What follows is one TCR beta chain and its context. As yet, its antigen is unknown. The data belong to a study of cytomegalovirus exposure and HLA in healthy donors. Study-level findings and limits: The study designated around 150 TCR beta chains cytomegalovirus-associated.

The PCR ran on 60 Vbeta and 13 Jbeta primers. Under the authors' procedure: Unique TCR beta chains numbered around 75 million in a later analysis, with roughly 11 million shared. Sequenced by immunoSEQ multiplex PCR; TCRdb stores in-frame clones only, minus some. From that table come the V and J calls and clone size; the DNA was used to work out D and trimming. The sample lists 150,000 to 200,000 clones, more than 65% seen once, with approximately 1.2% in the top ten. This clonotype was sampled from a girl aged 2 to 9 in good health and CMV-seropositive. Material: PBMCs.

The CDR3 DNA reads TGTGCCAGTGAACAAAACAGGGGCGACCCTTATGGCTACACCTTC. It codes for CASEQNRGDPYGYTF. This chain connects TRBV28 to TRBJ1-2; 7 nucleotides line up with TRBD1. The germline V gene encodes CDR1 MDHEN and CDR2 SYDVKM. V dropped 9 bases and J dropped 5; count of bases not matched to a gene: 15. CDR3 size: 15 residues.